These T cell receptor beta chains were read from a single sample in a study of CD8 T cells in ankylosing spondylitis. MiXCR was run by TCRdb on the 5' RACE reads, yielding one entry per CDR3 protein. This table has 700,000 to 850,000 distinct CDR3 sequences, about 11% appearing once. The sequenced sample consisted of blood, either unsorted or a sorted T cell fraction (not recorded which). These receptors were obtained from a male donor with ankylosing spondylitis. The CDR3 runs from the conserved cysteine through the conserved F or W. The D gene is left open where the match is weak. A row's size may be missing; if present it is once, few, many or a size class.

j_call,d_call,clone_size,v_call,cdr3_aa,cdr3_nt
TRBJ1-5,TRBD1,many,TRBV29-1,CSVDTGGGQPQHF,TGCAGCGTAGACACAGGGGGAGGCCAGCCCCAGCATTTT
TRBJ2-1,NA,NA,TRBV5-4,CASSPGGGTDYNEQFF,TGTGCCAGCAGCCCAGGGGGGGGGACAGACTACAATGAGCAGTTCTTC
TRBJ2-7,TRBD2,NA,TRBV20-1,CSAHRARGGSEQYF,TGCAGTGCCCATAGGGCCCGCGGGGGATCCGAGCAGTACTTC
TRBJ2-5,TRBD2,NA,TRBV9,CASSVRAGRSQETQYF,TGTGCCAGCAGCGTTCGAGCGGGAAGGTCTCAAGAGACCCAGTACTTC
TRBJ2-3,NA,NA,TRBV2,CASSQMTTQYF,TGTGCCAGCAGTCAAATGACTACGCAGTATTTT
TRBJ2-5,NA,few,TRBV20-1,CSARDSSQETQYF,TGCAGTGCTAGAGATAGCTCTCAAGAGACCCAGTACTTC
TRBJ1-1,NA,NA,TRBV5-1,CASSPMGVENTEAFF,TGCGCCAGCAGCCCCATGGGAGTGGAAAACACTGAAGCTTTCTTT
TRBJ1-5,NA,NA,TRBV7-8,CASSFNRIPNQPQHF,TGTGCCAGCAGCTTCAACCGGATTCCAAATCAGCCCCAGCATTTT
TRBJ2-7,NA,NA,TRBV9,CASSVDGDEQYF,TGTGCCAGCAGCGTAGACGGCGACGAGCAGTACTTC
TRBJ2-1,TRBD2,few,TRBV5-1,CASSLGFIGGRVSEQFF,TGCGCCAGCAGCTTGGGATTCATCGGCGGGAGGGTCAGTGAGCAGTTCTTC
TRBJ2-6,NA,NA,TRBV7-2,CASSFRTASGANVLTF,TGTGCCAGCAGCTTTAGGACGGCCTCTGGGGCCAACGTCCTGACTTTC
TRBJ2-5,TRBD1,many,TRBV29-1,CSVPGTGEGTQYF,TGCAGCGTCCCCGGGACAGGGGAGGGGACCCAGTACTTC
TRBJ2-4,NA,NA,TRBV11-2,CASSSPRQNIQYF,TGTGCCAGCAGCTCCCCTCGTCAAAACATTCAGTACTTC
TRBJ2-3,TRBD2,NA,TRBV20-1,CSARGRGGRSTDTQYF,TGCAGTGCTAGAGGACGGGGCGGGAGGAGCACAGATACGCAGTATTTT
TRBJ1-4,NA,few,TRBV10-3,CAISSGSDEKLFF,TGTGCCATCAGCTCAGGGTCGGACGAAAAACTGTTTTTT
TRBJ2-1,TRBD2,NA,TRBV4-2,CASSPRSLLAGETNEQFF,TGTGCCAGCAGCCCTCGATCCCTACTAGCGGGAGAGACGAATGAGCAGTTCTTC
TRBJ1-5,TRBD1,many,TRBV12-3/TRBV12-4,CASSILNRGVNQPQHF,TGTGCCAGCAGCATTCTAAACAGGGGCGTCAATCAGCCCCAGCATTTT
TRBJ2-5,TRBD2,many,TRBV4-2,CASSLEEREWETQYF,TGTGCCAGCAGCTTAGAAGAGCGGGAGTGGGAGACCCAGTACTTC
TRBJ2-3,NA,few,TRBV5-5,CASSLIPLSTDTQYF,TGTGCCAGCAGCTTGATCCCCTTAAGCACAGATACGCAGTATTTT
TRBJ1-4,TRBD1,many,TRBV20-1,CSATDRGANEKLFF,TGCAGTGCTACCGACAGGGGTGCTAATGAAAAACTGTTTTTT
TRBJ2-7,TRBD2,few,TRBV20-1,CSARPYSGSSGEQYF,TGCAGTGCTAGGCCCTATAGCGGGAGCTCTGGCGAGCAGTACTTC
TRBJ2-7,TRBD1,few,TRBV20-1,CSAQDRLGFYEQYF,TGCAGTGCTCAGGACAGGTTGGGGTTTTACGAGCAGTACTTC
TRBJ2-7,NA,once,TRBV7-3,CASSLVLGTNGTTEYEQYF,TGTGCCAGCAGCTTAGTTCTGGGGACAAACGGAACCACTGAGTACGAGCAGTACTTC
TRBJ1-1,TRBD1,few,TRBV20-1,CSAPTGNRNTEAFF,TGCAGTGCCCCGACAGGGAACCGGAACACTGAAGCTTTCTTT
TRBJ1-1,NA,few,TRBV29-1,CSVGRAGPEAFF,TGCAGCGTCGGTAGGGCGGGACCTGAAGCTTTCTTT
TRBJ2-3,TRBD1,NA,TRBV7-2,CASRAQGARTDTQYF,TGTGCCAGCAGAGCTCAGGGGGCCCGCACAGATACGCAGTATTTT
TRBJ1-2,TRBD1,few,TRBV3-1,CASSSLSIRDRKDGYTF,TGTGCCAGCAGCTCCCTGTCCATCCGGGACAGGAAGGATGGCTACACCTTC
TRBJ1-1,NA,few,TRBV7-2,CASSLGTPGNTEAFF,TGTGCCAGCAGCCTAGGGACCCCTGGGAACACTGAAGCTTTCTTT
TRBJ2-2,TRBD2,NA,TRBV3-1,CASSQLLAGLTGELFF,TGTGCCAGCAGCCAACTACTAGCGGGATTGACCGGGGAGCTGTTTTTT
TRBJ1-5,NA,NA,TRBV7-2,CASSLRPGRPNQPQHF,TGTGCCAGCAGCTTAAGGCCTGGACGGCCGAATCAGCCCCAGCATTTT
TRBJ2-7,TRBD2,NA,TRBV20-1,CSAPAGGPWEQYF,TGCAGTGCCCCAGCGGGAGGGCCTTGGGAGCAGTACTTC
TRBJ2-6,NA,NA,TRBV6-5,CASSYSGTGANVLTF,TGTGCCAGCAGTTACTCGGGGACTGGGGCCAACGTCCTGACTTTC
TRBJ1-1,NA,few,TRBV29-1,CSVGAWDTEAFF,TGCAGCGTTGGGGCTTGGGACACTGAAGCTTTCTTT
TRBJ2-7,NA,NA,TRBV10-3,CAISEGEYEQYF,TGTGCCATCAGTGAGGGAGAATACGAGCAGTACTTC
TRBJ1-4,TRBD1,NA,TRBV10-2,CASTTGQGGNEKLFF,TGCGCCAGCACCACTGGACAGGGCGGGAACGAAAAACTGTTTTTT
TRBJ1-1,NA,few,TRBV5-1,CASSLHSDTEAFF,TGCGCCAGCAGCTTACACAGCGACACTGAAGCTTTCTTT
TRBJ2-5,NA,NA,TRBV20-1,CSTVTGPQETQYF,TGCAGTACCGTAACGGGGCCCCAAGAGACCCAGTACTTC
TRBJ1-1,NA,NA,TRBV21-1,CASSKSPGQGAITEAFF,TGTGCCAGCAGCAAATCGCCAGGGCAGGGGGCAATTACTGAAGCTTTCTTT
TRBJ1-5,TRBD1,NA,TRBV6-5,CASSSDGQGNQPQHF,TGTGCCAGCAGTTCCGACGGACAGGGGAATCAGCCCCAGCATTTT
TRBJ1-5,NA,few,TRBV7-9,CASSLGRVGSNQPQHF,TGTGCCAGCAGCTTAGGGAGGGTGGGTAGCAATCAGCCCCAGCATTTT
TRBJ2-7,TRBD2,many,TRBV18,CASSPGGGYEQYF,TGTGCCAGCAGCCCGGGGGGGGGCTACGAGCAGTACTTC
TRBJ1-4,NA,few,TRBV10-3,CAISGQGATNEKLFF,TGTGCCATCAGTGGGCAGGGTGCAACTAATGAAAAACTGTTTTTT
TRBJ1-2,TRBD1,few,TRBV7-8,CASSGSGTVEGYTF,TGTGCCAGCAGCGGGTCCGGGACAGTCGAAGGCTACACCTTC
TRBJ1-1,TRBD1,many,TRBV20-1,CSARGQGRDTEAFF,TGCAGTGCTAGAGGACAGGGAAGGGACACTGAAGCTTTCTTT
TRBJ2-1,NA,many,TRBV20-1,CSASVAHEQFF,TGCAGTGCTAGTGTAGCGCATGAGCAGTTCTTC
TRBJ2-2,NA,NA,TRBV28,CASSSLVLVLFF,TGTGCCAGCAGTTCACTAGTTTTGGTGCTGTTTTTT
TRBJ2-3,NA,NA,TRBV15,CATSRVPPGADTDTQYF,TGTGCCACCAGCAGAGTTCCCCCGGGGGCAGATACAGATACGCAGTATTTT
TRBJ2-1,NA,many,TRBV6-2/TRBV6-3,CASSYDSYNEQFF,TGTGCCAGCAGTTACGACAGCTACAATGAGCAGTTCTTC
TRBJ2-3,NA,NA,TRBV5-5,CASSKRRATDTQYF,TGTGCCAGCAGCAAACGACGGGCCACAGATACGCAGTATTTT
TRBJ2-7,NA,NA,TRBV5-1,CASSLVLPVMYF,TGCGCCAGCAGCTTGGTCTTACCCGTGATGTACTTC
TRBJ2-1,NA,NA,TRBV6-2/TRBV6-3,CASSYRTAGAGDSYNEQFF,TGTGCCAGCAGTTACCGAACCGCGGGGGCGGGAGATTCCTACAATGAGCAGTTCTTC
TRBJ2-1,NA,NA,TRBV7-2,CASSLRPQESYNEQFF,TGTGCCAGCAGCTTACGCCCGCAGGAAAGCTACAATGAGCAGTTCTTC
TRBJ2-2,TRBD1,few,TRBV6-5,CASSYQTGSTGELFF,TGTGCCAGCAGTTACCAGACAGGGAGCACCGGGGAGCTGTTTTTT
TRBJ1-2,NA,NA,TRBV20-1,CSARDNSAKANYGYTF,TGCAGTGCTAGAGATAATTCGGCCAAAGCTAACTATGGCTACACCTTC